Sequencing of this T cell receptor beta chain was carried out in a study of blood T cell repertoires in COVID-19. About the study: The samples span acute and convalescent COVID-19 from the United States, Italy and Spain.

Trimming at V came to 0 bases and at J to 1 base, leaving 5 bases not matched to a gene. Germline V lookup: CDR1 LNHNV, CDR2 YYDKDF (reference sequence). This CDR3 is 17 amino acids long. Assay used: immunoSEQ multiplex PCR; TCRdb lists only in-frame clones, some missing. The sample has fewer than 300,000 clones; more than 80% are singletons. The material sequenced was peripheral blood. The sequence was collected from a woman aged 45-65 years with COVID-19, enrolled during active disease. This sequence joins TRBV15 and TRBJ1-4, with 7 bases matching TRBD1. DNA of the CDR3: TGTGCCACCAGCAGAGATCAGAACAGGGGAACTAATGAAAAACTGTTTTTT. It encodes CATSRDQNRGTNEKLFF.